Below are 3 T cell receptor beta chains sequenced from a single sample in a study of blood T cell repertoires in COVID-19 (dated by TCRdb to about 2020). The method behind the library was the immunoSEQ multiplex PCR assay. This immuneACCESS table, as held by TCRdb, lists in-frame sequences with V and J called but not all clones. Of the missing ones, under half trace to an unresolved V gene in checked studies; the others have no known cause. The sample table lists under 350,000 clones, about nine tenths of them with a count of one. More than 1.5% of the sample is taken by the ten largest. Sequenced: PBMCs or T cells enriched from blood (not recorded which). The receptors derive from a woman in her fifties or sixties who had recovered from COVID-19.

This chain joins TRBV28 and TRBJ2-7, with 10 nucleotides matching TRBD1. This CDR3 is 14 amino acids long. Germline CDR1 and CDR2: MDHEN and SYDVKM. V shed 3 bases and J 5 bases; nucleotides not matched to a gene: 4. The CDR3 sequence is CASSFSGTGDEQYF. CDR3 coding DNA: TGTGCCAGCAGTTTCTCCGGGACAGGGGACGAGCAGTACTTC. Variable domain in full (rest from reference TRBV28 and TRBJ2-7): DVKVTQSSRYLVKRTGEKVFLECVQDMDHENMFWYRQDPGLGLRLIYFSYDVKMKEKGDIPEGYSVSREKKERFSLILESASTNQTSMYLCASSFSGTGDEQYFGPGTRLTVT.

The rearrangement uses TRBV3-1 (or the pseudogene TRBV3-2) and TRBJ1-3; TRBD1 is a possible D gene (5 bases). V lost 3 bases and J lost 8, with 11 bases in between. CDR1 is LGHDT, CDR2 YNNKEL, per germline (reference sequence). The CDR3 is 13 residues long. This CDR3 reads CASSQGWGDTIYF. The CDR3 DNA reads TGTGCCAGCAGCCAGGGATGGGGGGACACCATATATTTT.

The chain carries TRBV5-3 and TRBJ1-5; the D is unclear. TRBV5-3 is sorted into the ORF group, with uncertain function. The V gene lost 1 base and the J gene lost 4 bases, with 15 bases spanning the gap. CDR3 size: 16 residues. CDR3 sequence reads: CARSLREGPPNQPQHF. Here the CDR3 DNA reads TGTGCCAGAAGCTTGAGGGAGGGCCCACCTAATCAGCCCCAGCATTTT.